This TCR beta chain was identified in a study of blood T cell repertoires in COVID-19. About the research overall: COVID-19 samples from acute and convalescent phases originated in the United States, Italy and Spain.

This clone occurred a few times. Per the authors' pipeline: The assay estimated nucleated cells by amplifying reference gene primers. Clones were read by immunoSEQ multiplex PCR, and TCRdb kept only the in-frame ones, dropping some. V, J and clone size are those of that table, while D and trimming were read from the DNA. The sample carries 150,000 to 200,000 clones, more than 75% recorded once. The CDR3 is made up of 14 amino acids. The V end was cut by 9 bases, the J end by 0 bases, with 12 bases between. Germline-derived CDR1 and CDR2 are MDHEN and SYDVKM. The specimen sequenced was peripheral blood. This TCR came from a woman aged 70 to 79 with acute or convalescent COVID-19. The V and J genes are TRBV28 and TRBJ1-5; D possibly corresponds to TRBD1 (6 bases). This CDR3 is CASRGGYSNQPQHF. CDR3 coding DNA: TGTGCCAGTCGGGGGGGCTATAGCAATCAGCCCCAGCATTTT.